This TCR beta chain was profiled in a study of radiotherapy plus CTLA-4 blockade in lung cancer. Across the whole study: In 18% of patients, objective responses were seen; approximately 34% had disease control. Study-wide results and caveats: Strongest reported response predictors: early blood clone changes and post-radiation interferon-beta.

The CDR3 consists of 14 residues. Germline loops: CDR1 SGHTA, CDR2 FQGNSA. Trimming left V 3 bases short and J 7 bases short, with 16 bases between. There are a few counts of this clone. Its specificity is not known. Sequenced by immunoSEQ multiplex PCR; TCRdb stores in-frame clones only, minus some. The sample consists of over 85,000 clones, around 88% of them appearing once. The source material was peripheral blood, sampled from a patient treated with radiotherapy plus ipilimumab. This chain uses TRBV7-2 with TRBJ2-7, with a weak D call TRBD1 (7 bases). The sequence was obtained from a human donor with non-small cell lung cancer that progressed on radiotherapy plus ipilimumab. This CDR3 reads CASSLEEGAGEQYF. DNA of the CDR3: TGTGCCAGCAGCTTGGAAGAGGGGGCGGGGGAGCAGTACTTC.